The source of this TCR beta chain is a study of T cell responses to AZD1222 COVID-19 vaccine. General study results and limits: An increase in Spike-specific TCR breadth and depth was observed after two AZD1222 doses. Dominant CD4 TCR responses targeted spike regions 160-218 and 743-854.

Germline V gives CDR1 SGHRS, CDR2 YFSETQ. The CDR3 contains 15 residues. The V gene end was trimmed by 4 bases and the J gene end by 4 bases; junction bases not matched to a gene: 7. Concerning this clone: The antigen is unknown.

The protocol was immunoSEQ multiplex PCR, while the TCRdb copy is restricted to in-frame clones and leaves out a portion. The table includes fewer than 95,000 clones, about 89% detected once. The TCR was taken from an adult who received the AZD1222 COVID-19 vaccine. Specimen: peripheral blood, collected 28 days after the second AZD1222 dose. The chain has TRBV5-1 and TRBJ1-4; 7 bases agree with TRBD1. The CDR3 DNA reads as TGCGCCAGCAGCCTCCCGACAGGGAGTAATGAAAAACTGTTTTTT. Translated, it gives CASSLPTGSNEKLFF. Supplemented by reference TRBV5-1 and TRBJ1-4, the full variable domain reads KAGVTQTPRYLIKTRGQQVTLSCSPISGHRSVSWYQQTPGQGLQFLFEYFSETQRNKGNFPGRFSGRQFSNSRSEMNVSTLELGDSALYLCASSLPTGSNEKLFFGSGTQLSVL.